This T cell receptor beta chain was captured by sequencing in a study of human T cells and chemical hapten exposure. As for the study in general: Subjects had 2% DPC placed on about 2 cm by about 2 cm of upper inner arm skin for sensitization. All patients underwent weekly scalp dosing with diphenylcyclopropenone for the full roughly 25-week study.

The CDR3 extends over 14 amino acids. Germline lookup yields CDR1 SGHAT and CDR2 FQDESV (reference sequence). Trimming removed 4 bases from V and 2 bases from J; junction bases left unmatched: 3. It was the library that attached unique molecular identifiers to individual cDNA molecules. Per the original data handling: TCRs per sample had a median of around 100,000 and ranged from about 23,224 to 700,000. Each CDR3 protein gets one entry after TCRdb re-called the RACE reads with MiXCR. The V and J calls, along with clone size, are taken from TCRdb and not from the paper's own processing. The repertoire has about 50,000 distinct CDR3 sequences, roughly 10% of them found once; the top ten carry 9.5% to 10%. Time point specified: pre-sensitization, week 0. Indicated treatment: therapeutic diphenylcyclopropenone sensitization with weekly scalp DPC. Total RNA came from unfractionated whole blood. This clonotype was found a few times.

This chain connects TRBV11-1 to TRBJ1-2, with 8 bases aligning to TRBD1. The clonotype comes from a woman aged 25 to 39 with alopecia areata. Some clones in this sample may be carry-over from other donors' samples. The sample here was whole blood, taken in connection with sensitization to the hapten diphenylcyclopropenone (DPC). CDR3 loop: CASSSGQGNYGYTF. In DNA form, the CDR3 reads TGTGCCAGCAGCTCTGGACAGGGCAACTATGGCTACACCTTC.